This T cell receptor (beta chain) is from a study of radiotherapy plus CTLA-4 blockade in lung cancer. This clone turned up a few times. Sequenced by immunoSEQ multiplex PCR; TCRdb stores in-frame clones only, minus some. The table lists about 88,000 clones, roughly 78% of them singletons, with about 14% in the top ten. Sequenced here: peripheral blood, sampled from a patient treated with radiotherapy plus ipilimumab. The clonotype was recovered from a human donor with non-small cell lung cancer that progressed on radiotherapy plus ipilimumab.

CDR3 residues: CASSPTGGHGYTF. In DNA form, the CDR3 reads TGTGCCAGCAGCCCAACAGGGGGCCATGGCTACACCTTC. The gene calls are TRBV7-3 and TRBJ1-2; 9 bases map to TRBD1. J was trimmed by 6 bases and V by 5 bases; bases with no gene match: 4. This CDR3 is 13 amino acids long. The germline gives CDR1 SGHTA, CDR2 FQGTGA.